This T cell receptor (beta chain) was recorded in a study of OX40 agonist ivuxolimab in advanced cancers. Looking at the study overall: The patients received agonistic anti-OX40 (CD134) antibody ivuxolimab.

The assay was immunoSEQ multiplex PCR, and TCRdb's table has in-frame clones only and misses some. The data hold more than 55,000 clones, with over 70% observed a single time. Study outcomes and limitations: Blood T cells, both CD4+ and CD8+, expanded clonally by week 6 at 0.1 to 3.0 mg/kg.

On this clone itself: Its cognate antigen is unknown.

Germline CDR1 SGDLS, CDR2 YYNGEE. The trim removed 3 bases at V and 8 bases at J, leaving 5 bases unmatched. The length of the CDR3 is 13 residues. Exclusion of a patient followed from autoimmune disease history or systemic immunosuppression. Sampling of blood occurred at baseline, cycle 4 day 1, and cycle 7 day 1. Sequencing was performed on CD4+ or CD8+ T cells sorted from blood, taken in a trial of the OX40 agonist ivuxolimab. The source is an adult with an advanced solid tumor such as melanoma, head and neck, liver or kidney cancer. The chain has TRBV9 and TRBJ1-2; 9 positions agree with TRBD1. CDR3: CASSDGTGYGYTF. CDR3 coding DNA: TGTGCCAGCAGCGACGGGACAGGGTACGGCTACACCTTC. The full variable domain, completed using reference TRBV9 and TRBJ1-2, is DSGVTQTPKHLITATGQRVTLRCSPRSGDLSVYWYQQSLDQGLQFLIQYYNGEERAKGNILERFSAQQFPDLHSELNLSSLELGDSALYFCASSDGTGYGYTFGSGTRLTVV.